The rows below give T cell receptor beta chains drawn from one sample of a study of identical twins. TCRdb analysed the 5' RACE reads with MiXCR anew, one entry per CDR3 protein. The top ten clones hold around 1.5% of a sample with 750,000 to 950,000 distinct CDR3 sequences, 9% to 15% of them seen once. These same data were also listed under a study on yellow fever vaccine responses in identical twins.

Sequenced sample: PBMCs. The receptors derive from a woman under 30 in good health. Both conserved end residues are part of each CDR3. The order of the fields is D gene, V gene, J gene, clone size, CDR3 DNA, CDR3 protein. A D gene is named only where the DNA matches it firmly. Clone size is shown for a subset of rows, as once, few, many or a class of expanded clone.

D: -
V: TRBV5-4
J: TRBJ1-1
size: few
DNA: TGTGCCAGCAGCCCACCACCGGTGGGGGGGAAGAACACTGAAGCTTTCTTT
CDR3: CASSPPPVGGKNTEAFF

D: -
V: TRBV10-3
J: TRBJ2-7
size: few
DNA: TGTGCCATCAGCGACGGGACCCCATCCGAGCAGTACTTC
CDR3: CAISDGTPSEQYF

D: TRBD2
V: TRBV6-4
J: TRBJ2-3
size: few
DNA: TGTGCCAGCAGTGAACTAGCGGGAGTTACAGATACGCAGTATTTT
CDR3: CASSELAGVTDTQYF

D: -
V: TRBV4-2
J: TRBJ2-1
size: few
DNA: TGTGCCAGCAGCCAGAACGAGGGGCAGGGGATGGGTGAGCAGTTCTTC
CDR3: CASSQNEGQGMGEQFF

D: -
V: TRBV19
J: TRBJ1-3
size: -
DNA: TGTGCCAGTGGCTTGGGGCTATCTGGAAACACCATATATTTT
CDR3: CASGLGLSGNTIYF

D: -
V: TRBV10-3
J: TRBJ1-6
size: -
DNA: TGTGCCATCAGTGAGTCAATGGACAGTCGAAATTCACCCCTCCACTTT
CDR3: CAISESMDSRNSPLHF

D: TRBD1
V: TRBV6-1
J: TRBJ2-1
size: many
DNA: TGTGCCAGCAGGACGACACAGGGGAGCTCCTACAATGAGCAGTTCTTC
CDR3: CASRTTQGSSYNEQFF

D: -
V: TRBV20-1
J: TRBJ2-1
size: -
DNA: TGCAGTGCTAGACAGAGCTCCTACAATGAGCAGTTCTTC
CDR3: CSARQSSYNEQFF

D: TRBD2
V: TRBV15
J: TRBJ2-1
size: few
DNA: TGTGCCACCAGCAGAGTTCGGACTAGCGGGAACCATGAGCAGTTCTTC
CDR3: CATSRVRTSGNHEQFF

D: TRBD2
V: TRBV10-3
J: TRBJ2-1
size: few
DNA: TGTGCCATCAGTGGCTCCCGACTAGCGGGAGGGGACAATGAGCAGTTCTTC
CDR3: CAISGSRLAGGDNEQFF

D: -
V: TRBV27
J: TRBJ1-2
size: few
DNA: TGTGCCAGCAGTCCTAACAGGGTAGACTATGGCTACACCTTC
CDR3: CASSPNRVDYGYTF

D: -
V: TRBV3-1
J: TRBJ2-2
size: many
DNA: TGTGCCAGCAGCGCGACAGGGGAGCTGTTTTTT
CDR3: CASSATGELFF

D: TRBD1
V: TRBV6-1
J: TRBJ1-1
size: -
DNA: TGTGCCAGCAACCTACGGACAGGGCTAAACACTGAAGCTTTCTTT
CDR3: CASNLRTGLNTEAFF

D: TRBD2
V: TRBV11-2
J: TRBJ2-1
size: -
DNA: TGTGCCAGCAGCTTAGATCGCCGGGGGCAAGTGGGACTAGCGGGAGGCTATGAGCAGTTCTTC
CDR3: CASSLDRRGQVGLAGGYEQFF

D: TRBD2
V: TRBV6-5
J: TRBJ2-5
size: -
DNA: TGTGCCAGCACTTCTGCGGGAGTTCGTAAGGAGACCCAGTACTTC
CDR3: CASTSAGVRKETQYF

D: TRBD2
V: TRBV2
J: TRBJ2-1
size: -
DNA: TGTGCCAGCAGTGGGGCCGGACTAGCGGGAGACAATGAGCAGTTCTTC
CDR3: CASSGAGLAGDNEQFF

D: TRBD2
V: TRBV4-2
J: TRBJ2-2
size: few
DNA: TGTGCCAGCAGCCAAGGGACTAGCGGGAGAGGGGAGCTGTTTTTT
CDR3: CASSQGTSGRGELFF

D: TRBD1
V: TRBV7-3
J: TRBJ2-2
size: -
DNA: TGTGCCAGCAGCCCAATGACAGGGGGCGCGTCCACCGGGGAGCTGTTTTTT
CDR3: CASSPMTGGASTGELFF

D: -
V: TRBV5-1
J: TRBJ2-2
size: few
DNA: TGCGCCAGCAGCTTGGTTACAGTGAACACCGGGGAGCTGTTTTTT
CDR3: CASSLVTVNTGELFF

D: -
V: TRBV12-3/TRBV12-4
J: TRBJ1-6
size: -
DNA: TGTGCCAGCAGTTTAACGGCAGGCGATAATTCACCCCTCCACTTT
CDR3: CASSLTAGDNSPLHF

D: -
V: TRBV3-1
J: TRBJ1-6
size: -
DNA: TGTGCCAGCAGCCTGGCATCAGCAGGGGTACCCCTCCACTTT
CDR3: CASSLASAGVPLHF

D: TRBD2
V: TRBV3-1
J: TRBJ2-7
size: -
DNA: TGTGCCAGCAGCCAAGTCTTGTCAGTGGGACTAGATGCCGAGCAGTACTTC
CDR3: CASSQVLSVGLDAEQYF

D: TRBD1
V: TRBV6-5
J: TRBJ1-6
size: -
DNA: TGTGCCAGCAGTTACGCCGGGACAGGGTGGACACCCCTCCACTTT
CDR3: CASSYAGTGWTPLHF

D: TRBD2
V: TRBV20-1
J: TRBJ2-5
size: -
DNA: TGCAGTGCTAGAGACATCCAGGGACTAGCGGGGGGGCCGATGGTAGAGACCCAGTACTTC
CDR3: CSARDIQGLAGGPMVETQYF

D: -
V: TRBV5-6
J: TRBJ2-4
size: -
DNA: TGTGCCAGCAGCTTGAGGGGGACACCCCTAGCCAAAAACATTCAGTACTTC
CDR3: CASSLRGTPLAKNIQYF

D: TRBD1
V: TRBV28
J: TRBJ2-3
size: -
DNA: TGTGCCAGCAGTACCGGACAGGTCGGGCCCCCAGATACGCAGTATTTT
CDR3: CASSTGQVGPPDTQYF

D: -
V: TRBV2
J: TRBJ1-6
size: -
DNA: TGTGCCAGCAAGCTGGATAATTCACCCCTCCACTTT
CDR3: CASKLDNSPLHF

D: -
V: TRBV15
J: TRBJ2-3
size: -
DNA: TGTGCCACCAGCAGAGATCCGCAGGCCTCCACAGATACGCAGTATTTT
CDR3: CATSRDPQASTDTQYF

D: TRBD2
V: TRBV28
J: TRBJ2-3
size: -
DNA: TGTGCCAGCAGTTCCCTCGTCCGGGAGGTATCAGATACGCAGTATTTT
CDR3: CASSSLVREVSDTQYF

D: -
V: TRBV2
J: TRBJ2-1
size: many
DNA: TGTGCCAGCAGTATTATGAGCTCCTACAATGAGCAGTTCTTC
CDR3: CASSIMSSYNEQFF

D: -
V: TRBV12-3/TRBV12-4
J: TRBJ2-2
size: few
DNA: TGTGCCAGCAGTTATTTAGGGACCGGGGAGCTGTTTTTT
CDR3: CASSYLGTGELFF

D: -
V: TRBV6-5
J: TRBJ1-1
size: -
DNA: TGTGCCAGCAGTGCCAGACAGGTAACTGAAGCTTTCTTT
CDR3: CASSARQVTEAFF

D: TRBD2
V: TRBV24-1
J: TRBJ2-5
size: few
DNA: TGTGCCACCAGTGATCCGGGGGGAGGGGACTTACAAGAGACCCAGTACTTC
CDR3: CATSDPGGGDLQETQYF

D: -
V: TRBV12-3/TRBV12-4
J: TRBJ2-2
size: -
DNA: TGTGCCAGCAGTCCCCGGACAAGGTTGTCCGGGGAGCTGTTTTTT
CDR3: CASSPRTRLSGELFF

D: TRBD1
V: TRBV12-3/TRBV12-4
J: TRBJ2-7
size: -
DNA: TGTGCCAGCAGGGGAGGGGACAGGGGGCCGTACGAGCAGTACTTC
CDR3: CASRGGDRGPYEQYF

D: -
V: TRBV29-1
J: TRBJ1-2
size: few
DNA: TGCAGCGTTGAAGAGCTAGGCTACACCTTC
CDR3: CSVEELGYTF

D: -
V: TRBV15
J: TRBJ2-5
size: -
DNA: TGTGCCACCAGCAGTGATCTAGACTGGGAGACCCAGTACTTC
CDR3: CATSSDLDWETQYF

D: TRBD1
V: TRBV20-1
J: TRBJ2-7
size: many
DNA: TGCAGTGCTGCGTTGGGGGACAGCCCCTACGAGCAGTACTTC
CDR3: CSAALGDSPYEQYF

D: TRBD2
V: TRBV10-2
J: TRBJ2-7
size: many
DNA: TGCGCCAGCAGATCGGGACTAGCCTCCTACGAGCAGTACTTC
CDR3: CASRSGLASYEQYF

D: TRBD1
V: TRBV7-8
J: TRBJ2-7
size: many
DNA: TGTGCCAGCAGCCGGACAGGGCGCGAGCAGTACTTC
CDR3: CASSRTGREQYF

D: -
V: TRBV6-5
J: TRBJ2-2
size: -
DNA: TGTGCCAGCAGTTACGGGTCAGGGTGGAGCTCCGGGGAGCTGTTTTTT
CDR3: CASSYGSGWSSGELFF

D: -
V: TRBV21-1
J: TRBJ2-6
size: once
DNA: TGTGCCAACAGCTTCCGCGACAGCTCCTCTGGGGCCAACGTCCTGACTTTC
CDR3: CANSFRDSSSGANVLTF

D: TRBD1
V: TRBV10-3
J: TRBJ1-2
size: few
DNA: TGTGCCATCAGTTATTCTCAGGGGGCATATGGCTACACCTTC
CDR3: CAISYSQGAYGYTF

D: TRBD2
V: TRBV7-2
J: TRBJ2-2
size: few
DNA: TGTGCCAGCAGCTCCCGGACTAGCGGGAGAGCGGCGGGGGAGCTGTTTTTT
CDR3: CASSSRTSGRAAGELFF

D: TRBD2
V: TRBV7-2
J: TRBJ2-1
size: -
DNA: TGTGCCAGCAGCTCGGGACTAGCGGGGGAGGGTGAGCAGTTCTTC
CDR3: CASSSGLAGEGEQFF

D: -
V: TRBV6-5
J: TRBJ2-2
size: -
DNA: TGTGCCAGCAGTTACTCGGACAGTAACACCGGGGAGCTGTTTTTT
CDR3: CASSYSDSNTGELFF

D: TRBD2
V: TRBV7-9
J: TRBJ2-1
size: -
DNA: TGTGCCAGCAGCTTAGAATGGGCTAGCGGTGAGCAGTTCTTC
CDR3: CASSLEWASGEQFF

D: -
V: TRBV9
J: TRBJ2-1
size: many
DNA: TGTGCCAGCAGCGTATACGGGAGGCAGGGGGATGAGCAGTTCTTC
CDR3: CASSVYGRQGDEQFF

D: -
V: TRBV2
J: TRBJ1-1
size: -
DNA: TGTGCCAGCATAGGTCCAGGGTCGAAGAACACTGAAGCTTTCTTT
CDR3: CASIGPGSKNTEAFF

D: TRBD1
V: TRBV12-3/TRBV12-4
J: TRBJ2-2
size: -
DNA: TGTGCCAGCAGCACGGACAGGGGATATAACACCGGGGAGCTGTTTTTT
CDR3: CASSTDRGYNTGELFF

D: TRBD2
V: TRBV20-1
J: TRBJ2-5
size: -
DNA: TGCAGTGCTAGGCGGGGGGGCCGCCAAGAGACCCAGTACTTC
CDR3: CSARRGGRQETQYF

D: TRBD1
V: TRBV6-9
J: TRBJ2-1
size: -
DNA: TGTGCCAGCAGTTTGCAGGGGGTAGTAGTTGTCAATGAGCAGTTCTTC
CDR3: CASSLQGVVVVNEQFF

D: TRBD2
V: TRBV11-2
J: TRBJ2-5
size: many
DNA: TGTGCCAGCAGCTTAATTCGGTCGGCGGGAGGGAGAGAGACCCAGTACTTC
CDR3: CASSLIRSAGGRETQYF

D: -
V: TRBV5-5
J: TRBJ2-3
size: many
DNA: TGTGCCAGCAGCTCTGGGTACAGCACTTTCACAGATACGCAGTATTTT
CDR3: CASSSGYSTFTDTQYF

D: TRBD1
V: TRBV27
J: TRBJ1-2
size: few
DNA: TGTGCCAGCAGTCGTGGGACAGGGGCTTCCAACTATGGCTACACCTTC
CDR3: CASSRGTGASNYGYTF

D: -
V: TRBV7-9
J: TRBJ2-7
size: -
DNA: TGTGCCAGCAGCGCAGCCGGGACAAACAGGGAGCAGTACTTC
CDR3: CASSAAGTNREQYF

D: -
V: TRBV2
J: TRBJ2-3
size: few
DNA: TGTGCCAGCAGGGCCACTTATGCCACAGATACGCAGTATTTT
CDR3: CASRATYATDTQYF

D: -
V: TRBV5-1
J: TRBJ2-1
size: -
DNA: TGCGCCAGCAGCTTGATAGGGCGGGAAAGGGGTGAGCAGTTCTTC
CDR3: CASSLIGRERGEQFF

D: -
V: TRBV5-1
J: TRBJ2-1
size: few
DNA: TGCGCCAGCAGCTTGATGGTGAACAATGAGCAGTTCTTC
CDR3: CASSLMVNNEQFF